This T cell receptor beta chain was identified in a study of cytomegalovirus exposure and HLA in healthy donors. Study-wide points: Cytomegalovirus-associated status was assigned to some 160 TCR beta chains. Many donors carried some public TCRs, although rarity characterized most TCR sequences.

As concerns this clone: Its target is not known.

Trimming cost V 4 bases and J 3 bases; bases outside gene matches: 1. In germline, CDR1 is SGHRS, CDR2 YFSETQ. This CDR3 is 13 amino acids long. Using immunoSEQ multiplex PCR, the repertoire was profiled, and TCRdb retains in-frame clones only, with some absent. The sample records fewer than 250,000 clones, roughly 84% being singletons. The receptor was derived from a woman younger than 45 in good health and CMV-seropositive. V is TRBV5-1 and J is TRBJ1-2, with TRBD1 identical over 9 bases. Specimen: PBMCs. The CDR3 DNA reads as TGCGCCAGCAGCCGGACAGGGGACTATGGCTACACCTTC. Amino acid sequence: CASSRTGDYGYTF.